Listed below are T cell receptor beta chains from one sample, sequenced in a study of T-cell memory formation after mild COVID-19. One entry per CDR3 protein, called by TCRdb with MiXCR from the 5' RACE reads. This sample has about 400,000 distinct CDR3 sequences, with less than 25% found just once. The sample comprised PBMCs or a T cell subset sorted from them (not recorded which). The receptors shown here come from an adult woman who had mild COVID-19 (a few samples of this study predate the infection). Cell type and time point are not known. CDR3s include the opening cysteine and the closing phenylalanine or tryptophan. The order of the fields is clone size, J gene, V gene, D gene, CDR3 protein, CDR3 DNA. The D gene is left open where the match is weak. Size is omitted from some rows. Given values are once, few, many or a class for expanded clones.

>few|TRBJ2-1|TRBV7-8|.
CASSPTWGGYNEQFF
TGTGCCAGCAGCCCCACTTGGGGAGGATACAATGAGCAGTTCTTC
>few|TRBJ2-7|TRBV29-1|TRBD2
CSVGGGEAYEQYF
TGCAGCGTTGGCGGGGGAGAAGCCTACGAGCAGTACTTC
>many|TRBJ1-1|TRBV3-1|TRBD1
CASSQGTSTGVAEAFF
TGTGCCAGCAGCCAAGGAACCTCCACAGGGGTGGCTGAAGCTTTCTTT
>few|TRBJ1-4|TRBV30|.
CAWSLNEKLFF
TGTGCCTGGTCCTTGAATGAAAAACTGTTTTTT
>.|TRBJ2-5|TRBV9|.
CASSVGTWQETQYF
TGTGCCAGCAGCGTAGGGACTTGGCAAGAGACCCAGTACTTC
>few|TRBJ2-7|TRBV6-1|TRBD2
CASSPGTSGIHEQYF
TGTGCCAGCAGCCCCGGGACTAGCGGGATTCACGAGCAGTACTTC
>many|TRBJ1-2|TRBV5-4|.
CASSLAKNYGYTF
TGTGCCAGCAGCTTGGCGAAGAACTATGGCTACACCTTC
>.|TRBJ1-4|TRBV4-1|.
CASSQEAGLGEKLFF
TGCGCCAGCAGCCAAGAGGCCGGCCTCGGTGAAAAACTGTTTTTT
>.|TRBJ2-2|TRBV6-5|TRBD2
CASRTALAGEGIGELFF
TGTGCCAGCAGAACGGCCCTAGCGGGAGAGGGGATCGGGGAGCTGTTTTTT
>.|TRBJ1-1|TRBV6-2/TRBV6-3|.
CASSYEAPLGTEAFF
TGTGCCAGCAGTTACGAGGCCCCGCTCGGGACTGAAGCTTTCTTT
>few|TRBJ2-2|TRBV6-1|.
CASSYRPGLRVTGTGELFF
TGTGCCAGCAGTTACCGCCCGGGTTTGCGGGTAACGGGCACCGGGGAGCTGTTTTTT